This T cell receptor beta chain was sequenced in a study of blood T cell repertoires in COVID-19. Study-wide context: The study drew acute and convalescent COVID-19 samples from the United States, Italy and Spain. PBMCs, B-cell-depleted T cells, or T cells provided the cDNA or gDNA that made up the material.

Per the original data handling: Reference gene primer amplification yielded estimated nucleated cell counts. Assay: immunoSEQ multiplex PCR; the TCRdb copy retains only in-frame clones and omits some. V and J calls and clone size are those listed in that table; D and trimming were worked out from the DNA. This sample has roughly 150,000 clones, with under 85% found just once. Per the germline V gene, CDR1 is MNHEY and CDR2 is SMNVEV (reference sequence). Trimming at V came to 6 bases and at J to 5 bases, leaving 10 bases not matched to a gene. The CDR3 is 15 amino acids. The clonotype originates from a man in his 70s with acute or convalescent COVID-19. The chain is built from TRBV27 and TRBJ2-5; 9 bases line up with TRBD1. The sample comprised peripheral blood. CDR3 nucleotides: TGTGCCAGCAGGCCCGGGACAGGGCGAAGGGAGACCCAGTACTTC. Residues: CASRPGTGRRETQYF.